The 3 T cell receptor beta chains in this list originate from one sample, sequenced in a study of cytomegalovirus exposure and HLA in healthy donors. Repertoires were generated with immunoSEQ multiplex PCR, while TCRdb's copy carries only in-frame clones and drops some. The sample lists about 160,000 clones, roughly 89% occurring once. The specimen sequenced was PBMCs. The source of these receptors is a man aged 18 to 30 in good health and CMV-seropositive.

The V gene is TRBV19, the J gene TRBJ2-3, with 7 bases matching TRBD2. The germline V gene has CDR1 LNHDA and CDR2 SQIVND (reference sequence). This CDR3 has 15 residues. Trimming cost V 7 bases and J 0 bases; bases outside gene matches: 7. CDR3 nucleotides: TGTGCCAGTAAGCGTAGCGGGTCTAGCACAGATACGCAGTATTTT. Translating gives CASKRSGSSTDTQYF. Based on the CDR3 plus reference TRBV19 and TRBJ2-3, the full variable domain is DGGITQSPKYLFRKEGQNVTLSCEQNLNHDAMYWYRQDPGQGLRLIYYSQIVNDFQKGDIAEGYSVSREKKESFPLTVTSAQKNPTAFYLCASKRSGSSTDTQYFGPGTRLTVL.

In regard to this clone: At the DNA level, this CDR3 is encoded by other sequences in the same sample as well. This chain's CDR3 is CASSLEGPYEQYF. The CDR3 bases are TGTGCCAGCAGTTTAGAGGGTCCCTACGAGCAGTACTTC. The rearrangement uses TRBV28 and TRBJ2-7, with a possible D match to TRBD2 (5 bases). CDR3 length: 13 residues. Germline V gives CDR1 MDHEN, CDR2 SYDVKM. Between the trimmed V and J ends, which lost 2 bases and 2 bases, there was a span of 7 bases.

The chain has TRBV14 and TRBJ2-1, with 12 nucleotides matching TRBD2. Trimming removed 2 bases from V and 5 bases from J; junction bases left unmatched: 7. Germline values: CDR1 SGHDN, CDR2 FVKESK. The CDR3 contains 17 residues. As DNA, the CDR3 is TGTGCCAGCAGCCAATACCTAGCGGGAGGGCATAACAATGAGCAGTTCTTC. Translating gives CASSQYLAGGHNNEQFF.